Listed below are T cell receptor beta chains from one sample, sequenced in a study of T cells in localized non-small cell lung cancer. Clones were read by immunoSEQ multiplex PCR, and TCRdb kept only the in-frame ones, dropping some. This table holds 70,000 to 95,000 clones, approximately 91% found once. The source was PBMCs, collected before any cancer treatment. Receptors were obtained from a woman aged 35 to 70 with stage II squamous cell lung carcinoma. Each CDR3 is given with its conserved first and last residue. D genes are given only for firm matches. Clone size, where shown, is once, few, many, or a class for clones that have expanded.

j_gene,abundance,v_gene,d_gene,CDR3aa,CDR3nt
TRBJ1-1,NA,TRBV6-1,NA,CASTGNHEAFF,TGTGCCAGCACTGGGAACCATGAAGCTTTCTTT
TRBJ2-5,NA,TRBV28,NA,CASSLSSGGETQYF,TGTGCCAGCAGTTTATCATCCGGGGGAGAGACCCAGTACTTC
TRBJ2-5,NA,TRBV7-8,TRBD2,CASSLVAGGWETQYF,TGTGCCAGCAGCTTAGTAGCGGGGGGGTGGGAGACCCAGTACTTC
TRBJ1-4,NA,TRBV10-2,TRBD1,CAVGQGGLATNEKLFF,TGCGCCGTAGGACAGGGAGGACTTGCAACTAATGAAAAACTGTTTTTT
TRBJ2-1,NA,TRBV12-5,TRBD2,CASGTAGVTYNEQFF,TGTGCTAGTGGTACAGCGGGAGTCACCTACAATGAGCAGTTCTTC
TRBJ1-2,NA,TRBV2,NA,CASTWRDVDGYTF,TGTGCCAGCACCTGGAGGGACGTGGATGGCTACACCTTC
TRBJ2-5,NA,TRBV6-1,NA,CASSENRGQETQYF,TGTGCCAGCAGTGAAAATCGGGGTCAAGAGACCCAGTACTTC
TRBJ1-1,NA,TRBV30,NA,CACQLNTEAFF,TGTGCCTGTCAGTTGAACACTGAAGCTTTCTTT
TRBJ1-2,few,TRBV10-1,NA,CASSVPVLIYGYTF,NA
TRBJ1-1,NA,TRBV11-3,NA,CASSLGTRTEAFF,TGTGCCAGCAGCTTAGGTACGAGGACTGAAGCTTTCTTT
TRBJ2-5,NA,TRBV6-1,NA,CASSEKGRTTGETQYF,TGTGCCAGCAGTGAAAAGGGTCGTACCACGGGTGAGACCCAGTACTTC
TRBJ2-1,NA,TRBV2,NA,CASRQVNEQFF,TGTGCCAGCAGACAAGTAAATGAGCAGTTCTTC
TRBJ1-6,NA,TRBV29-1,NA,CSVEVAGSNSPLHF,TGCAGCGTTGAAGTCGCTGGATCTAATTCACCCCTCCACTTT
TRBJ1-1,NA,TRBV7-8,TRBD1,CASRLGQVNTEAFF,TGTGCCAGCAGGCTCGGACAGGTCAACACTGAAGCTTTCTTT
TRBJ1-1,NA,TRBV6-5,NA,CASSSPLLGRKTEAFF,TGTGCCAGCAGTTCCCCCCTGTTGGGGCGAAAAACTGAAGCTTTCTTT
TRBJ2-7,NA,TRBV4-2,TRBD2,CASSQGGTSGAYEQYF,TGTGCCAGCAGCCAAGGAGGGACTAGCGGGGCCTACGAGCAGTACTTC
TRBJ2-2,once,TRBV2,TRBD2,CAILAGGPTGELFF,TGTGCCATATTAGCGGGGGGTCCCACCGGGGAGCTGTTTTTT
TRBJ1-1,NA,TRBV5-6,NA,CASSFRLWTEAFF,TGTGCCAGCAGCTTCCGATTATGGACTGAAGCTTTCTTT
TRBJ1-4,NA,TRBV7-2,NA,CASSFPKIGKLFF,TGTGCCAGCAGCTTTCCCAAGATTGGAAAACTGTTTTTT
TRBJ2-2,NA,TRBV6-1,NA,CASSEGGLMNTGELFF,TGTGCCAGCAGTGAAGGCGGACTCATGAACACCGGGGAGCTGTTTTTT
TRBJ2-7,NA,TRBV7-9,TRBD1,CASSSPGQGYEQYF,TGTGCCAGCAGCTCGCCAGGACAGGGCTACGAGCAGTACTTC
TRBJ2-7,NA,TRBV11-2,TRBD2,CASSRLALSETVPYEQYF,TGTGCCAGCAGCCGACTAGCGCTATCGGAGACCGTCCCCTACGAGCAGTACTTC
TRBJ2-5,NA,TRBV5-4,NA,CASSSGGRFQETQYF,TGTGCCAGCAGCTCGGGGGGCCGGTTTCAAGAGACCCAGTACTTC
TRBJ1-3,once,TRBV10-2,NA,CASSEPGNTIYF,TGCGCCAGCAGTGAGCCCGGAAACACCATATATTTT
TRBJ2-1,NA,TRBV6-1,NA,CASRPLSNEQFF,TGTGCCAGCAGGCCGCTTAGCAATGAGCAGTTCTTC
TRBJ1-4,NA,TRBV6-1,NA,CASRVGKVGQLFF,TGTGCCAGCCGGGTCGGAAAAGTGGGACAACTGTTTTTT
TRBJ2-7,few,TRBV5-1,TRBD2,CASRASSGVYEQYF,TGCGCCTCCAGAGCAAGTAGCGGGGTCTACGAGCAGTACTTC
TRBJ1-6,NA,TRBV27,NA,CASSPRQNSPLHF,TGTGCCAGCAGTCCTAGACAGAATTCACCCCTCCACTTT
TRBJ1-1,NA,TRBV28,NA,CASSLELMGTEAFF,TGTGCCAGCAGTTTGGAACTTATGGGCACTGAAGCTTTCTTT
TRBJ1-4,NA,TRBV5-5,NA,CASSRQIRNEKLFF,TGTGCCAGCAGCAGACAGATACGGAATGAAAAACTGTTTTTT
TRBJ2-1,NA,TRBV28,TRBD2,CASSSTSGYNEQFF,TGTGCCAGCAGTTCGACTAGCGGTTACAATGAGCAGTTCTTC
TRBJ1-2,NA,TRBV19,NA,CASSPPMINYGYTF,TGTGCCAGTAGTCCCCCCATGATTAACTATGGCTACACCTTC
TRBJ1-2,NA,TRBV28,NA,CATLPGQRGYTF,TGTGCCACCCTCCCGGGCCAGCGGGGCTACACCTTC
TRBJ2-1,NA,TRBV5-4,NA,CASSPPTSTHYNEQFF,TGTGCCAGCAGCCCTCCGACCTCGACTCACTACAATGAGCAGTTCTTC
TRBJ1-5,NA,TRBV27,NA,CASSLGKGPAWPQHF,TGTGCCAGCAGTTTAGGGAAGGGCCCCGCTTGGCCCCAGCATTTT
TRBJ2-7,NA,TRBV2,TRBD1,CASLTGPSSYEQYF,TGTGCCAGCTTGACAGGGCCCAGCTCCTACGAGCAGTACTTC
TRBJ2-5,NA,TRBV6-6,NA,CASSYTWTEETQYF,TGTGCCAGCAGTTACACGTGGACAGAAGAGACCCAGTACTTC
TRBJ2-7,few,TRBV18,TRBD2,CASSPGTSGYEQYF,TGTGCCAGCTCACCCGGGACTAGCGGCTACGAGCAGTACTTC
TRBJ2-5,NA,TRBV7-8,TRBD2,CASSLTSAVHGTQYF,TGTGCCAGCAGCTTGACTAGCGCGGTTCACGGGACCCAGTACTTC
TRBJ2-7,NA,TRBV15,NA,CATSLAMTSEQYF,TGTGCCACCAGCTTAGCGATGACCTCCGAGCAGTACTTC
TRBJ2-5,once,TRBV10-1,NA,CASSNHGVDLKETQYF,TGCGCCAGCAGTAATCACGGTGTGGACCTAAAAGAGACCCAGTACTTC
TRBJ2-1,NA,TRBV5-1,TRBD2,CASSLFWLAGDNEQFF,TGCGCCAGCAGCTTGTTTTGGCTAGCGGGAGACAATGAGCAGTTCTTC
TRBJ2-6,once,TRBV28,TRBD2,CASSLGGTRANVLTF,TGTGCCAGCAGTTTAGGCGGGACTAGGGCCAACGTCCTGACTTTC
TRBJ2-1,NA,TRBV9,TRBD2,CASSPYGRASGSYEQFF,TGTGCCAGCAGCCCCTACGGGAGGGCTAGCGGGAGCTATGAGCAGTTCTTC
TRBJ1-2,NA,TRBV5-4,TRBD1,CASSQGTGRNGYTF,TGTGCCAGCAGCCAAGGGACAGGGAGAAATGGCTACACCTTC